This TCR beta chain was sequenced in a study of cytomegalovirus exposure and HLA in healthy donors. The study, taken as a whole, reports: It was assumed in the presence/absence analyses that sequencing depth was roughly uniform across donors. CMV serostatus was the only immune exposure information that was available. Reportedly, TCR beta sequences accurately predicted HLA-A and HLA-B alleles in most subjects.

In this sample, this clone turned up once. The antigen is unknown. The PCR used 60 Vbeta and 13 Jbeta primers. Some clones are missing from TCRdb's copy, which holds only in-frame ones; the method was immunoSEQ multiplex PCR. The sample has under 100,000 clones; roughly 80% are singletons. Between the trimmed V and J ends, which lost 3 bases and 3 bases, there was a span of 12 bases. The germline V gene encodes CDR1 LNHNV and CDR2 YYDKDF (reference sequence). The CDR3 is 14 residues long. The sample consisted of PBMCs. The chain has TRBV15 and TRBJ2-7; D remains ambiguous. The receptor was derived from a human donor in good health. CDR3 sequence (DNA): TGTGCCACCAGCAGCTACAGTGATGGCTACGAGCAGTACTTC. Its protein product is CATSSYSDGYEQYF.